This T cell receptor (beta chain) was recovered during a study of human T cells and chemical hapten exposure. Whole-study context: The variation in per-sample TCR yields arose mainly from small differences in pooled library volumes. Study-wide points: The immune response of these alopecia patients might not match healthy individuals'. High-frequency TCRs, those above 1 in 1000, stayed the same after DPC sensitization.

Via MiXCR, TCRdb re-called the RACE reads, giving one row per CDR3 protein. Here the sample spans approximately 260,000 distinct CDR3 sequences, around 7.3% being singletons. Concerning this clonotype itself: Antigen specificity is unknown.

Noted time point: pre-sensitization, week 0. Treatment of the sample: therapeutic diphenylcyclopropenone sensitization with weekly scalp DPC. Blood was drawn before each patch test was applied. Germline V gene data show CDR1 as MDHEN and CDR2 as SYDVKM. The V and J ends lost 3 bases and 2 bases respectively, with 12 bases between them. The CDR3 totals 15 residues. The V gene is TRBV28, the J gene TRBJ2-3, with D possibly TRBD1 on 6 matching bases. Here the sequenced sample was whole blood, taken in connection with sensitization to the hapten diphenylcyclopropenone (DPC). The TCR sequence derives from a man younger than 30 with alopecia areata. Some clones in this sample may be carry-over from other donors' samples. CDR3 sequence (DNA): TGTGCCAGCAGTTTCAGGGACATGCCCACAGATACGCAGTATTTT. Protein: CASSFRDMPTDTQYF. Together with reference TRBV28 and TRBJ2-3, the CDR3 gives the full variable domain: DVKVTQSSRYLVKRTGEKVFLECVQDMDHENMFWYRQDPGLGLRLIYFSYDVKMKEKGDIPEGYSVSREKKERFSLILESASTNQTSMYLCASSFRDMPTDTQYFGPGTRLTVL.